This passage covers 21 T cell receptor beta chains from one sample sequenced in a study of beta chain features in type 1 diabetes. Every bit of the isolated RNA underwent reverse transcription, so sequencing read expressed TCRB transcripts. Sequencing used immunoSEQ multiplex PCR; TCRdb keeps in-frame clones, though not all of them. The table shows more than 300,000 clones, with 7.5% to 9% occurring only once. The sample was central memory CD4+ T cells from blood. Receptors were obtained from a woman aged 18-35 years in good health.

This clone came up a few times. The chain is built from TRBV23-1 and TRBJ2-7; D possibly corresponds to TRBD1 (6 bases). TRBV23-1 is treated as an ORF (open reading frame) with a function not yet certain. The CDR3 has 18 amino acids. The germline V and J ends were trimmed by 1 base and 0 bases, with 19 bases remaining between them. The CDR3 nucleotides are TGCGCCAGCAGTCAATATATAGGGACAACCGAGAGCTCCTACGAGCAGTACTTC. Translating it yields CASSQYIGTTESSYEQYF.

This sequence joins TRBV7-6 and TRBJ1-1, with no clear D. CDR1 is SGHVS, CDR2 FNYEAQ, per germline. The CDR3 is 11 amino acids. V was cut by 4 bases and J by 10 bases, with 10 bases left in between. CDR3 sequence: CASSSQDRAFF. The DNA of the CDR3 is TGTGCCAGCAGCTCCCAAGATAGAGCTTTCTTT.

The chain uses TRBV18 and TRBJ2-7, with no clear D. Per the germline V gene, CDR1 is KGHSH and CDR2 is LQKENI. Trimming removed 3 bases from V and 2 bases from J, with 14 bases in between. The CDR3 sequence is 15 residues long. CDR3 loop: CASSPYKGSTYEQYF. The CDR3 DNA reads as TGTGCCAGCTCACCTTATAAGGGTTCCACCTACGAGCAGTACTTC.

This clone was found many times. The V gene is TRBV5-1, the J gene TRBJ1-2, with 7 bases lining up with TRBD1. V was pared by 4 bases and J by 4 bases, with 4 bases of the junction left unmatched. Germline CDR1 is SGHRS and CDR2 is YFSETQ. CDR3 length equals 13 residues. The CDR3 protein is CASSLGQPYGYTF. The CDR3 DNA follows: TGCGCCAGCAGCCTGGGACAGCCCTATGGCTACACCTTC.

The chain links TRBV6-5 to TRBJ2-1; 9 bases are shared with TRBD2. Germline-derived CDR1 and CDR2 are MNHEY and SVGAGI. The CDR3 is 15 amino acids. J was trimmed by 6 bases and V by 10 bases; bases with no gene match: 13. The CDR3 protein is CAIAPAGGGVNEQFF. CDR3 DNA sequence: TGTGCCATCGCCCCAGCGGGAGGTGGGGTCAATGAGCAGTTCTTC.

As regards this clone: One junction end does not reproduce the germline sequence, and a read error may be involved. The chain is built from TRBV7-7 and TRBJ2-1; D tentatively reads TRBD1 or TRBD2 (5 bases each). Germline CDR1 and CDR2: SSHAT and FNYEAQ (reference sequence). The length of the CDR3 is 15 residues. The CDR3 is CASSLGEPSSNEQFF. CDR3 DNA: TGTGCTAGCAGCTTAGGGGAGCCGTCAAGCAATGAGCAGTTCTTC. Full variable domain (outside the CDR3, taken from reference TRBV7-7 and TRBJ2-1): GAGVSQSPRYKVTKRGQDVTLRCDPISSHATLYWYQQALGQGPEFLTYFNYEAQPDKSGLPSDRFSAERPEGSISTLTIQRTEQRDSAMYRCASSLGEPSSNEQFFGPGTRLTVL.

In this sample, this clone turned up a few times. V usage is TRBV4-3 and J usage is TRBJ2-2; the match to TRBD2 covers 8 bases. CDR3 length: 15 amino acids. The V gene's germline CDR1 is LGHNA and CDR2 YSLEER. Trimming cost V 2 bases and J 4 bases; bases outside gene matches: 3. CDR3 amino acids: CASSQYSGATGELFF. DNA for the CDR3: TGCGCCAGCAGCCAATATAGCGGGGCCACCGGGGAGCTGTTTTTT.

This clone came up many times. The chain recombines TRBV28 with TRBJ1-2; D gene uncertain. The germline CDR1 and CDR2 sequences are MDHEN and SYDVKM. V was pared by 3 bases and J by 4 bases, with 9 bases between. CDR3 length: 13 amino acids. CDR3 in amino acids: CASSLAGVYGYTF. In DNA, the CDR3 is TGTGCCAGCAGTTTGGCAGGCGTCTATGGCTACACCTTC.

This clone has only a few counts. The V gene is TRBV11-3, the J gene TRBJ2-3; weak D call: TRBD1 (5 bases). V lost 4 bases and J lost 2, with 13 bases in between. CDR1 and CDR2 (germline): SGHNT, YENEEA. The CDR3 covers 15 residues. DNA of the CDR3: TGTGCCAGCAGCTCCGCGAAGGGGAACACAGATACGCAGTATTTT. It translates to CASSSAKGNTDTQYF.

There are a few counts of this clone. This chain connects TRBV2 to TRBJ2-1; D is uncertain. The length of the CDR3 is 11 residues. From germline, CDR1 is SNHLY and CDR2 FYNNEI. V lost 6 bases, J lost 9 bases, and 9 bases lay in between. The CDR3 DNA is TGTGCCAGCAGCGCTCTCGGTGAGCAGTTCTTC. It is translated as CASSALGEQFF.

This clone was counted a few times. Other DNA sequences in the sample encode the same CDR3. CDR3 residues: CASSTSGRGTDTQYF. CDR3 DNA sequence: TGTGCCAGCAGTACCAGCGGGAGAGGAACAGATACGCAGTATTTT. The rearrangement links TRBV28 to TRBJ2-3, with 8 nucleotides matching TRBD2. Trimming removed 5 bases from V and 3 bases from J; junction bases left unmatched: 7. CDR1 is MDHEN, CDR2 SYDVKM, per germline. CDR3 length: 15 residues.

In this sample, this clone turned up a few times. This rearrangement joins TRBV9 to TRBJ2-1; the D call may be TRBD1 or TRBD2 (6 bases each). V gave up 10 bases and J gave up 6 bases, with 23 bases separating them. There are 15 residues in the CDR3. CDR1 is SGDLS, CDR2 YYNGEE, per germline. CDR3 sequence: CAWANGGGEGNEQFF. The CDR3 nucleotides are TGTGCCTGGGCAAATGGAGGGGGAGAGGGCAATGAGCAGTTCTTC.

This chain joins TRBV11-2 and TRBJ1-2, with a weak D call TRBD1 (6 bases). Germline CDR1 is SGHAT and CDR2 is FQNNGV. The V and J ends lost 1 base and 6 bases respectively, with 9 bases between them. This CDR3 is 13 amino acids long. CDR3 sequence reads: CASSLASGDGYTF. DNA for the CDR3: TGTGCCAGCAGCTTAGCTTCAGGGGATGGCTACACCTTC.

The chain employs TRBV5-1 and TRBJ2-7; D perhaps matches TRBD1 (6 bases). Germline V gene lookup returns CDR1 SGHRS and CDR2 YFSETQ. V lost 4 bases and J lost 1, with 12 bases in between. The CDR3 loop spans 14 amino acids. CDR3: CASSRVGQSYEQYF. In nucleotides, the CDR3 is TGCGCCAGCAGCCGCGTGGGACAATCCTACGAGCAGTACTTC.

The genes are TRBV5-1 and TRBJ2-3, with TRBD2 matching over 12 bases. Germline CDR1 is SGHRS and CDR2 is YFSETQ. This CDR3 is 17 amino acids long. V dropped 2 bases and J dropped 5; count of bases not matched to a gene: 9. The CDR3 coding sequence is TGCGCCAGCAGCTTCACGGCTAGCGGGAGGGCCGGAGATACGCAGTATTTT. Amino acid sequence: CASSFTASGRAGDTQYF.

With respect to this clone: The sample carries other DNA sequences with the same CDR3. The chain recombines TRBV7-3 with TRBJ1-1; 8 bases fit TRBD1. The germline V gene encodes CDR1 SGHTA and CDR2 FQGTGA. J was trimmed by 1 base and V by 5 bases; bases with no gene match: 3. The CDR3 extends over 14 amino acids. CDR3 nucleotide sequence: TGTGCCAGCAGCCTAGGACAGGGGAACACTGAAGCTTTCTTT. This translates into CASSLGQGNTEAFF.

This clone was picked up many times. The chain combines TRBV4-2 with TRBJ1-4, with 7 bases that match TRBD1. This CDR3 is built from 14 residues. Germline V lookup: CDR1 LGHNA, CDR2 YNFKEQ. Unmatched junction bases numbered 7, after V lost 5 bases and J lost 7 bases. In nucleotides, the CDR3 is TGTGCCAGCAGCTCACCAGACAGGGCTGAAAAACTGTTTTTT. This encodes CASSSPDRAEKLFF.

Concerning this clone: The sample holds other DNA sequences that translate to the same CDR3. This sequence joins TRBV18 and TRBJ2-5; D unresolved. Trimming left V 2 bases short and J 4 bases short, with 8 bases between. Germline-derived CDR1 and CDR2 are KGHSH and LQKENI. The CDR3 loop spans 13 amino acids. CDR3 sequence reads: CASSPGLRETQYF. CDR3 coding DNA: TGTGCCAGCTCACCAGGGTTACGAGAGACCCAGTACTTC.

This clone has a handful of counts. The chain joins TRBV2 to TRBJ2-7; no reliable D call. The CDR3 consists of 13 residues. Germline CDR1 SNHLY, CDR2 FYNNEI. V shed 6 bases and J shed 2 bases, with 11 bases lying between them. The chain's CDR3 is CASSLGPTYEQYF. The CDR3 nucleotides read TGTGCCAGCAGCTTAGGACCGACCTACGAGCAGTACTTC. Looking up the rest from reference TRBV2 and TRBJ2-7 gives the full variable domain: EPEVTQTPSHQVTQMGQEVILRCVPISNHLYFYWYRQILGQKVEFLVSFYNNEISEKSEIFDDQFSVERPDGSNFTLKIRSTKLEDSAMYFCASSLGPTYEQYFGPGTRLTVT.

This clone was observed a few times. The chain links TRBV29-1 to TRBJ1-1; TRBD1 matches 8 bases. V dropped 3 bases and J dropped 3; count of bases not matched to a gene: 3. This CDR3 has 13 amino acids. Germline loops: CDR1 SQVTM, CDR2 ANQGSEA. CDR3 residues: CSVEKGQDTEAFF. The CDR3 nucleotides are TGCAGCGTTGAGAAGGGACAGGACACTGAAGCTTTCTTT.

J is TRBJ2-2 and V is TRBV7-3; the D gene could be TRBD1 or TRBD2 (7 bases each). The V and J ends lost 5 bases and 6 bases respectively, with 13 bases between them. The CDR3 runs to 14 residues. CDR1 is SGHTA, CDR2 FQGTGA, per germline. The chain's CDR3 is CASSLQGRAGELFF. Written as DNA, the CDR3 is TGTGCCAGCAGCCTACAGGGGAGGGCCGGGGAGCTGTTTTTT.